The TCR beta chain under discussion was sequenced for a study of blood T cell repertoires in COVID-19. Study overall: There were acute and convalescent COVID-19 samples, and they came from the United States, Italy and Spain. In each case, the material was cDNA or gDNA derived from T cells, B-cell-depleted T cells, or PBMCs.

In the original analysis: Amplification of reference gene primers was used by the study to estimate nucleated cell counts. This table comes from immunoSEQ multiplex PCR, and its TCRdb copy is limited to in-frame clones, with some not included. That table furnishes V, J and clone size, whereas the DNA furnished D and trimming. Of fewer than 350,000 clones listed, approximately 86% are singletons. The TCR sequence derives from a man aged 18 to 30 with active or convalescent COVID-19. Sequenced material: peripheral blood.

CDR3 region: CASSILAGGQTHNEQFF. The CDR3 DNA reads as TGTGCCAGTAGTATACTAGCGGGGGGCCAGACGCACAATGAGCAGTTCTTC. V is TRBV19 and J is TRBJ2-1, with TRBD2 identical over 11 bases. Germline-derived CDR1 and CDR2 are LNHDA and SQIVND (reference sequence). The CDR3 is 17 residues long. With V trimmed by 2 bases and J by 5 bases, 8 bases remained unmatched.